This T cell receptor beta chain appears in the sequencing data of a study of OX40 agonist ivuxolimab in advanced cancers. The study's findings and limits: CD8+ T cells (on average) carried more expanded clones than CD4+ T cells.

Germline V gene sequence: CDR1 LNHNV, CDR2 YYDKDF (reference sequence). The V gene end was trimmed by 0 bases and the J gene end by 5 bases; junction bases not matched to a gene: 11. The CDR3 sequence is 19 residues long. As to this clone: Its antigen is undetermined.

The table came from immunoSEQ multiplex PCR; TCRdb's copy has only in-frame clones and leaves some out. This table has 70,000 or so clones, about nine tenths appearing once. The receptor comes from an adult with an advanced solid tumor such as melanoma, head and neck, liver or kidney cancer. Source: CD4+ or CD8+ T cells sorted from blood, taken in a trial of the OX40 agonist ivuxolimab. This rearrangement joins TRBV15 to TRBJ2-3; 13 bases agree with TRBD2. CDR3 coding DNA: TGTGCCACCAGCAGAGATAGGACTAGCGGGGGCAGGGAGAGAGATACGCAGTATTTT. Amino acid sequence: CATSRDRTSGGRERDTQYF.